By share of the sample, the clone carrying this T cell receptor beta chain is medium-sized (0.01 to 0.1%). Its antigen is still unknown. Documented treatment: approximately nine-day PBMC culture with coronavirus spike peptide pools or control peptides (ViraFEST assay). The data are from a study of vaccination and CD4 T cells after COVID-19. The CDR3 is 17 residues long. The germline V gene has CDR1 LNHNV and CDR2 YYDKDF (reference sequence). V lost 3 bases and J 4 bases, leaving 19 bases between the germline ends. An Oncomine TCR Beta short-read assay was used to sequence the DNA from cultured CD4+ T cells. Via MiXCR, TCRdb re-called the PCR reads, giving one row per CDR3 protein. The sample lists 15,000 to 20,000 distinct CDR3 sequences; approximately 40% were seen once.

This TCR derives from a human donor who had recovered from COVID-19. The gene calls are TRBV15 and TRBJ1-5; no firm D call. The sample was CD4+ T cells from blood, cultured in vitro. This CDR3 is CATSRLLGLRGNQPQHF. In nucleotides, the CDR3 is TGTGCCACCAGCAGGCTCTTGGGCTTAAGAGGTAATCAGCCCCAGCATTTT. The variable domain in full, with the rest retrieved from reference TRBV15 and TRBJ1-5, is DAMVIQNPRYQVTQFGKPVTLSCSQTLNHNVMYWYQQKSSQAPKLLFHYYDKDFNNEADTPDNFQSRRPNTSFCFLDIRSPGLGDTAMYLCATSRLLGLRGNQPQHFGDGTRLSIL.